This T cell receptor beta chain was identified in a study of blood T cell repertoires in COVID-19. Produced via immunoSEQ multiplex PCR; TCRdb's table is partial and in-frame only. The sample holds about 200,000 clones, roughly 84% seen once. The length of the CDR3 is 14 residues. Germline CDR1 LGHNA, CDR2 YSLEER. Trimming took 4 bases from V and 2 from J, leaving 12 bases between them. The chain combines TRBV4-3 with TRBJ2-7, with D maybe TRBD1 (5 bases). This TCR derives from a man aged 45-60 years with COVID-19, enrolled during active disease. Specimen: peripheral blood. The DNA for the CDR3 is TGCGCCAGCAGCCCCGAATGGGGCACCTACGAGCAGTACTTC. Amino acids: CASSPEWGTYEQYF.